These 15 T cell receptor beta chains originate from one sample sequenced in a study of cytomegalovirus exposure and HLA in healthy donors. Both 60 Vbeta primers and 13 Jbeta primers went into the PCR. Measured with immunoSEQ multiplex PCR; TCRdb has only the in-frame clones, and not every one. The table lists 200,000 to 250,000 clones, around 85% of them singletons. The specimen was PBMCs. The receptors derive from a human donor in good health.

The chain is built from TRBV5-1 and TRBJ2-3; 11 positions agree with TRBD2. The CDR3 is 16 amino acids. The J segment lost 2 bases and the V segment lost 4 bases, leaving 6 bases of the junction unmatched. Germline values: CDR1 SGHRS, CDR2 YFSETQ. CDR3 region: CASSKGTSGLTDTQYF. The CDR3, as DNA: TGCGCCAGCAGCAAGGGGACTAGCGGACTCACAGATACGCAGTATTTT. The variable domain in full, with the rest retrieved from reference TRBV5-1 and TRBJ2-3, is KAGVTQTPRYLIKTRGQQVTLSCSPISGHRSVSWYQQTPGQGLQFLFEYFSETQRNKGNFPGRFSGRQFSNSRSEMNVSTLELGDSALYLCASSKGTSGLTDTQYFGPGTRLTVL.

The rearrangement links TRBV28 to TRBJ2-3, with 7 bases lining up with TRBD2. This CDR3 spans 17 amino acids. After removal of 2 bases from V and 9 bases from J, the junction contained 17 bases not matched to a gene. Per the germline V gene, CDR1 is MDHEN and CDR2 is SYDVKM. The CDR3 protein is CASSLPLGGSVGRTQYF. CDR3 in DNA: TGTGCCAGCAGTTTACCCCTTGGCGGGAGTGTCGGGCGGACGCAGTATTTT. The full variable domain, with the rest looked up from reference TRBV28 and TRBJ2-3, is DVKVTQSSRYLVKRTGEKVFLECVQDMDHENMFWYRQDPGLGLRLIYFSYDVKMKEKGDIPEGYSVSREKKERFSLILESASTNQTSMYLCASSLPLGGSVGRTQYFGPGTRLTVL.

This chain uses TRBV4-1 with TRBJ2-6, with a tentative D call TRBD1 (5 bases). The CDR3 sequence is 16 residues long. Germline-derived CDR1 and CDR2 are MGHRA and YSYEKL. V shed 4 bases and J shed 4 bases, with 14 bases lying between them. In nucleotides, the CDR3 is TGCGCCAGCAGCCGACAAGGGGTGCTCGGGGCCAACGTCCTGACTTTC. Translation: CASSRQGVLGANVLTF.

The V call is TRBV28, the J call TRBJ2-7; 8 positions agree with TRBD2. The V gene's germline CDR1 is MDHEN and CDR2 SYDVKM. The V segment lost 3 bases and the J segment 3 bases; nucleotides outside the gene matches: 7. This CDR3 is built from 15 residues. The CDR3 region has the DNA TGTGCCAGCAGTTTGTCGGTAGCGGGACGCTACGAGCAGTACTTC. Protein product: CASSLSVAGRYEQYF.

The genes are TRBV13 and TRBJ1-1; 7 positions agree with TRBD1. In germline, CDR1 is PRHDT, CDR2 FYEKMQ (reference sequence). The CDR3 runs to 14 residues. The trim removed 4 bases at V and 1 base at J, leaving 3 bases unmatched. The CDR3 DNA sequence: TGTGCCAGCAGCTCCGGGACAGCGAACACTGAAGCTTTCTTT. Its translation is CASSSGTANTEAFF.

The chain has TRBV28 and TRBJ2-3; the match to TRBD2 covers 10 bases. The CDR3 is 17 residues long. Unmatched junction bases numbered 8, after V lost 5 bases and J lost 0 bases. In germline, CDR1 is MDHEN, CDR2 SYDVKM. CDR3 DNA: TGTGCCAGCAGTATCTTGACTAGCGGGTATAGCACAGATACGCAGTATTTT. Its protein is CASSILTSGYSTDTQYF.

The CDR3 region is CAASQGRYTEAFF. CDR3 coding DNA: TGTGCCGCCAGCCAGGGTCGGTACACTGAAGCTTTCTTT. This sequence joins TRBV28 and TRBJ1-1; maybe TRBD1 (5 bases). CDR3 length: 13 residues. Trimming cost V 11 bases and J 3 bases, with 16 bases left between them. Looked up from germline, CDR1 is MDHEN and CDR2 is SYDVKM.

The genes are TRBV9 and TRBJ2-1; 8 positions agree with TRBD1. The trim removed 3 bases at V and 3 bases at J, leaving 11 bases unmatched. CDR3 size: 17 residues. The germline CDR1 and CDR2 sequences are SGDLS and YYNGEE. The DNA of the CDR3 is TGTGCCAGCAGCGCCCCAGGGGGCGACACACTCTACAATGAGCAGTTCTTC. Its translation: CASSAPGGDTLYNEQFF.

This chain uses TRBV19 with TRBJ2-1; TRBD2 matches at 7 bases. Germline V gives CDR1 LNHDA, CDR2 SQIVND (reference sequence). Germline trimming cut 5 bases from V and 2 bases from J; bases unmatched to any gene: 12. The CDR3 is 17 amino acids. The DNA of the CDR3 is TGTGCCAGTAGTCCTGGACTAGTGGGAGGGCCCTACAATGAGCAGTTCTTC. Its translation is CASSPGLVGGPYNEQFF.

This chain connects TRBV4-3 to TRBJ1-4; D ambiguous. The CDR3 has 15 amino acids. Germline CDR1 is LGHNA and CDR2 is YSLEER. Trimming removed 1 base from V and 8 bases from J, with 14 bases in between. The CDR3 region is CASSQAVQRWEKLFF. In DNA, the CDR3 is TGCGCCAGCAGCCAAGCGGTCCAGAGGTGGGAAAAACTGTTTTTT.

J is TRBJ1-1 and V is TRBV7-3, with 8 nucleotides matching TRBD1. From germline, CDR1 is SGHTA and CDR2 FQGTGA. CDR3 length equals 15 residues. V lost 4 bases and J lost 1; bases outside the gene matches: 5. The CDR3: CASSSTGAPNTEAFF. CDR3 in DNA: TGTGCCAGCAGCTCGACAGGGGCGCCGAACACTGAAGCTTTCTTT.

The chain carries TRBV9 and TRBJ2-7, with D tentatively TRBD2 (6 bases). The germline CDR1 and CDR2 sequences are SGDLS and YYNGEE. The V end lost 4 bases, the J end lost 2 bases, and 13 bases lay between the germline ends. This CDR3 comprises 14 residues. CDR3 bases: TGTGCCAGCAGCTTGGGTAGCGGCGCCTACGAGCAGTACTTC. It is translated as CASSLGSGAYEQYF.

Points on this clone: An end of the junction does not agree with germline; a read error may underlie this. The chain uses TRBV7-2 and TRBJ1-5; TRBD1 matches 9 bases. This CDR3 spans 17 amino acids. Germline CDR1 SGHTA, CDR2 FQGNSA. Here the CDR3 reads CAGSFRHSGTGNQPQHF. CDR3 coding DNA: TGTGCCGGCAGCTTTCGGCATTCCGGGACAGGGAATCAGCCCCAGCATTTT. Using reference TRBV7-2 and TRBJ1-5 for the parts outside the CDR3, the full variable domain is GAGVSQSPSNKVTEKGKDVELRCDPISGHTALYWYRQSLGQGLEFLIYFQGNSAPDKSGLPSDRFSAERTGGSVSTLTIQRTQQEDSAVYLCAGSFRHSGTGNQPQHFGDGTRLSIL.

V and J are TRBV30 and TRBJ1-4, with 7 nucleotides matching TRBD1. The CDR3 spans 16 residues. The germline V gene has CDR1 GTSNPN and CDR2 SVGIG (reference sequence). The ends lost 6 bases at V and 0 bases at J; junction bases unmatched: 10. The CDR3 is CACTSRDRPTNEKLFF. In nucleotides, the CDR3 is TGTGCCTGTACCTCTAGGGACAGACCAACTAATGAAAAACTGTTTTTT.

This chain joins TRBV28 and TRBJ1-1; 7 bases match TRBD1. The V segment lost 1 base and the J segment 4 bases; nucleotides outside the gene matches: 3. The CDR3 is 14 residues long. Germline loops: CDR1 MDHEN, CDR2 SYDVKM. CDR3 nucleotide sequence: TGTGCCAGCAGTTTATTGTCAGGGGGCACTGAAGCTTTCTTT. This translates into CASSLLSGGTEAFF.